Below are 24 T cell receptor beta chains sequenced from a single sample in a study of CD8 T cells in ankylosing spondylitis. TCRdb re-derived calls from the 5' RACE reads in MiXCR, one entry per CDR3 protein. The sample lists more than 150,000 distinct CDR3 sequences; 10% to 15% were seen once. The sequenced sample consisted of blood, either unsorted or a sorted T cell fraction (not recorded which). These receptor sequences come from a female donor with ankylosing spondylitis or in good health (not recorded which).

CDR3: CASSQGSFMNTEAFF. Here the CDR3 DNA reads TGCGCCAGCAGCCAAGGCTCCTTCATGAACACTGAAGCTTTCTTT. The chain combines TRBV4-1 with TRBJ1-1, with D unresolved. V shed 1 base and J shed 0 bases, with 9 bases lying between them. The CDR3 runs 15 residues. Germline V gene lookup returns CDR1 MGHRA and CDR2 YSYEKL.

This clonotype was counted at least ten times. The CDR3 DNA is TGCAGCGTTGATTGGGGGTTGGGAGAGACCCAGTACTTC. It codes for CSVDWGLGETQYF. The genes are TRBV29-1 and TRBJ2-5, with D possibly being TRBD1 or TRBD2 (5 bases each). V was shortened by 3 bases and J by 4 bases, with 12 bases between the two germline ends. The CDR3 is 13 residues long. CDR1 and CDR2 (germline): SQVTM, ANQGSEA.

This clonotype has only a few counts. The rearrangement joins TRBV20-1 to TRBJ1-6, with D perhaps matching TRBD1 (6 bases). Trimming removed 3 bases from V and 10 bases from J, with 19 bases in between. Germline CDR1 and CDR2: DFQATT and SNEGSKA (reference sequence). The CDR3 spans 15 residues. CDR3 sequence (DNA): TGCAGTGCTAGGAGGCGGGGGGGCTCGGAGTCACCCCTCCACTTT. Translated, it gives CSARRRGGSESPLHF.

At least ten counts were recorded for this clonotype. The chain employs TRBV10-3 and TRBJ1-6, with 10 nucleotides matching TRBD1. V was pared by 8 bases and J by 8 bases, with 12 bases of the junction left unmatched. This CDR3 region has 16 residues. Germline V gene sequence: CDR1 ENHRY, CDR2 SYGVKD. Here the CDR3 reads CAIGVRDGTGDSPLHF. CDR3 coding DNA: TGTGCCATCGGGGTACGTGACGGGACAGGGGATTCACCCCTCCACTTT.

The CDR3 DNA is TGCGCCAGCAGCTTGGATGGACAGCCAGAAGATGGCTACACCTTC. This encodes CASSLDGQPEDGYTF. The chain links TRBV5-1 to TRBJ1-2, with D possibly matching TRBD1 (6 bases). The length of the CDR3 is 15 residues. V shed 0 bases and J shed 6 bases, with 15 bases lying between them. Germline CDR1 and CDR2: SGHRS and YFSETQ.

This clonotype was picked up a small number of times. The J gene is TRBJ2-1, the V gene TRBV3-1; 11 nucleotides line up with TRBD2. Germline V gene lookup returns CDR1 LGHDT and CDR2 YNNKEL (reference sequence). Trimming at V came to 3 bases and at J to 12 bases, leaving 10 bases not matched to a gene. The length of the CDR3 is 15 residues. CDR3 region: CASSHYGTSGARQFF. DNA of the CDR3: TGTGCCAGCAGCCATTACGGGACTAGCGGAGCCCGGCAGTTCTTC.

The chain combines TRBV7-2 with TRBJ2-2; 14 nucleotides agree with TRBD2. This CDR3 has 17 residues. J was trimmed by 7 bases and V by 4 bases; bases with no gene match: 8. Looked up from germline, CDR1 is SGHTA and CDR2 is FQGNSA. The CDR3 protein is CASSSRLAGGRFGELFF. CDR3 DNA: TGTGCCAGCAGCTCACGACTAGCGGGAGGGCGTTTCGGGGAGCTGTTTTTT.

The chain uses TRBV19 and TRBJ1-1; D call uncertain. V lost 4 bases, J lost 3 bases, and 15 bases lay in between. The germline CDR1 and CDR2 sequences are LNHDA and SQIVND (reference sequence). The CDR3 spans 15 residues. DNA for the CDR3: TGTGCCAGTAGTAATATGTACTTAAGGGACACTGAAGCTTTCTTT. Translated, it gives CASSNMYLRDTEAFF.

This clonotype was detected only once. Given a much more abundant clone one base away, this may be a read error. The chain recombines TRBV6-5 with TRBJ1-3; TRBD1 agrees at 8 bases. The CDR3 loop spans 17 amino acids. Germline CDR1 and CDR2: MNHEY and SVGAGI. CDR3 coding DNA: TGTGCCGGCAGTTACTCGGACAGGGTACTGACTGGAAACACCATATATTTT. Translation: CAGSYSDRVLTGNTIYF.

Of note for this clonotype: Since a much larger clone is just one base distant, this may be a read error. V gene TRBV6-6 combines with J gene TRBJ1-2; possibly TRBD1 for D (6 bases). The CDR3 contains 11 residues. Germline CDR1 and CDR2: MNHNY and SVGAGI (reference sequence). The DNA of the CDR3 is TGTGCCAGCAGCCGGGGACACGACTACCCCTTC. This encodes CASSRGHDYPF.

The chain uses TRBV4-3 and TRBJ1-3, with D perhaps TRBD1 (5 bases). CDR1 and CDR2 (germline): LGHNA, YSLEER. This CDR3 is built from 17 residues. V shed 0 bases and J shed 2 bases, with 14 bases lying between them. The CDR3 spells CASSQEVGAEAGNTIYF. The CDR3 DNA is TGCGCCAGCAGCCAAGAGGTTGGGGCAGAGGCTGGAAACACCATATATTTT.

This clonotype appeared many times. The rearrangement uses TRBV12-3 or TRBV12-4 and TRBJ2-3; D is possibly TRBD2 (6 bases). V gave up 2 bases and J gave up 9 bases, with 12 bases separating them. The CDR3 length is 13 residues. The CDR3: CASSLLRGRTQYF. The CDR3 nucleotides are TGTGCCAGCAGTTTATTGCGGGGAAGAACGCAGTATTTT.

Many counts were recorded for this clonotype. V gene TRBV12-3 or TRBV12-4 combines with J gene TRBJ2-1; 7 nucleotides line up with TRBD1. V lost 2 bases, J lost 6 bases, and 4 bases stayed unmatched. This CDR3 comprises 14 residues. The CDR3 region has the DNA TGTGCCAGCAGTTTATCAGGGGGTATCAATGAGCAGTTCTTC. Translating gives CASSLSGGINEQFF.

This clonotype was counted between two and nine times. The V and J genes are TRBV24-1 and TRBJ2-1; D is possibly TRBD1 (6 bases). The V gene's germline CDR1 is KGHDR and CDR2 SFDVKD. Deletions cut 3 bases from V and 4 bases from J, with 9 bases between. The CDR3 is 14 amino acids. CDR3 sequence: CATSDKGGYNEQFF. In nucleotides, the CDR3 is TGTGCCACCAGTGATAAAGGGGGATACAATGAGCAGTTCTTC.

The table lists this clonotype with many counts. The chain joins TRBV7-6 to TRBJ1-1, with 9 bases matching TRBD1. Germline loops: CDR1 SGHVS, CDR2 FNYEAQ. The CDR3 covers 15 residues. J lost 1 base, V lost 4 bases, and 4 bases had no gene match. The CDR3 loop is CASSSSTGGNTEAFF. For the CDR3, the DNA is TGTGCCAGCAGCTCTTCGACAGGGGGGAACACTGAAGCTTTCTTT.

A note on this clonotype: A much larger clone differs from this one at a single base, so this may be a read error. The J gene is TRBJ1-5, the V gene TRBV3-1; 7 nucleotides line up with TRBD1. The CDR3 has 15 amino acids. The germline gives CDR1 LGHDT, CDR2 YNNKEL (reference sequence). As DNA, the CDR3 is TGTGCCACCAGCAGGGACAGTAATAGCAATCAGCCCCAGCATTTT. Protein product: CATSRDSNSNQPQHF.

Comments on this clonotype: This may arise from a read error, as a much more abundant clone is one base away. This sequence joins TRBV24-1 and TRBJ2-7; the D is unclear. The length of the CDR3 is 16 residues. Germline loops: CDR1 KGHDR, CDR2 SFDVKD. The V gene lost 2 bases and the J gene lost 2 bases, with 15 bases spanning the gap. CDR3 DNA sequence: TGTGCCACCAGTGATTCGCCGGGTTCATCTCCCTACGAGCAGTACTTC. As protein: CATSDSPGSSPYEQYF.

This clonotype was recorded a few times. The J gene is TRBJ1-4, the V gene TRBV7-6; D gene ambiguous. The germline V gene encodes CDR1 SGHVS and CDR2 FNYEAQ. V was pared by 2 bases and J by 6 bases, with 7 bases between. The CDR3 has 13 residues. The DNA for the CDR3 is TGTGCCAGCAGCTTACCACCGGATGAAAAACTGTTTTTT. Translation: CASSLPPDEKLFF.

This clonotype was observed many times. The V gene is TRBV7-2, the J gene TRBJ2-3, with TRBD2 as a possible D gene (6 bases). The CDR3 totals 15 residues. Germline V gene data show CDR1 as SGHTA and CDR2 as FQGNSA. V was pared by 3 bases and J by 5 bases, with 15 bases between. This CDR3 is CASSFWGGAGDTQYF. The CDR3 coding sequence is TGTGCCAGCAGCTTTTGGGGAGGTGCGGGAGATACGCAGTATTTT. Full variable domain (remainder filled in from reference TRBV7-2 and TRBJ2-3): GAGVSQSPSNKVTEKGKDVELRCDPISGHTALYWYRQSLGQGLEFLIYFQGNSAPDKSGLPSDRFSAERTGGSVSTLTIQRTQQEDSAVYLCASSFWGGAGDTQYFGPGTRLTVL.

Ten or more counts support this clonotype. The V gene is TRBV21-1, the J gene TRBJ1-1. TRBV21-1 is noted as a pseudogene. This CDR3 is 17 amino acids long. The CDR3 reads CASSKGAGALRDTEAFF. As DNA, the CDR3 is TGTGCCAGCAGCAAAGGGGCAGGGGCCCTTAGGGACACTGAAGCTTTCTTT.

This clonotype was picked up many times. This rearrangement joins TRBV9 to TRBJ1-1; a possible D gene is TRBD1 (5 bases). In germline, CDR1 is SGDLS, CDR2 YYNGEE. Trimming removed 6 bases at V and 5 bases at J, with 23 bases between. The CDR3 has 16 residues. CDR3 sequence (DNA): TGTGCCAGCAACTCACAATTACAGGCCCCGAGTACTGAAGCTTTCTTT. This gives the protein CASNSQLQAPSTEAFF. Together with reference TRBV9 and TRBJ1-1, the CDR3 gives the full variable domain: DSGVTQTPKHLITATGQRVTLRCSPRSGDLSVYWYQQSLDQGLQFLIQYYNGEERAKGNILERFSAQQFPDLHSELNLSSLELGDSALYFCASNSQLQAPSTEAFFGQGTRLTVV.

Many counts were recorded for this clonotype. The CDR3 DNA reads as TGTGCCAGCGGCAGGGTTCGGAGCGGAGTCGGCAATGAGCAGTTCTTC. This codes for CASGRVRSGVGNEQFF. The rearrangement links TRBV11-2 to TRBJ2-1; D might be TRBD1 or TRBD2, each matching 5 bases. V shed 8 bases and J shed 6 bases, with 23 bases lying between them. Germline CDR1 SGHAT, CDR2 FQNNGV. The CDR3 extends over 16 amino acids. The variable domain in full, with the rest retrieved from reference TRBV11-2 and TRBJ2-1, is EAGVAQSPRYKIIEKRQSVAFWCNPISGHATLYWYQQILGQGPKLLIQFQNNGVVDDSQLPKDRFSAERLKGVDSTLKIQPAKLEDSAVYLCASGRVRSGVGNEQFFGPGTRLTVL.

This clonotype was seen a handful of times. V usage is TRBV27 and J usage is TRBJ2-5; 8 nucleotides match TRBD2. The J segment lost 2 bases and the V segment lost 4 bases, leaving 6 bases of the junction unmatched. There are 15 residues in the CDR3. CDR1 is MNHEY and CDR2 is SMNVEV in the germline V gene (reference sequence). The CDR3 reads CASSSPGLGQETQYF. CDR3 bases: TGTGCCAGCAGTTCGCCGGGACTAGGGCAAGAGACCCAGTACTTC.

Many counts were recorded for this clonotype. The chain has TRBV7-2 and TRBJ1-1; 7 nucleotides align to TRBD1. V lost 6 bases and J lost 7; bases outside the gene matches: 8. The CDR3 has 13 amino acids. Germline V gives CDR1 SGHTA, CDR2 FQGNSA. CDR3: CASSWTGPFEAFF. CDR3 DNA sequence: TGTGCCAGCAGTTGGACAGGTCCCTTTGAAGCTTTCTTT.